This is a list of T cell receptor beta chains from one sample in a study of shared clonotypes between healthy human individuals. The protocol was immunoSEQ multiplex PCR, while the TCRdb copy is restricted to in-frame clones and leaves out a portion. The repertoire holds millions of clones, with more than 80% as singletons. Material for sequencing was naive CD4+ T cells from PBMCs. The source of these receptors is a young man in good health. Some clones in this sample may be carry-over from other donors' samples. Both conserved end residues are part of each CDR3. A D gene is named only where the DNA matches it firmly. Clone size, where shown, is once, few, many, or a class for clones that have expanded.

NA	TRBV19	TRBJ2-7	NA	CASSKGGSYEQYF	TGTGCCAGTAGTAAGGGGGGTTCCTACGAGCAGTACTTC
NA	TRBV19	TRBJ1-2	NA	CASSIGGAGFYGYTF	TGTGCCAGTAGTATTGGGGGGGCCGGCTTCTATGGCTACACCTTC
NA	TRBV29-1	TRBJ2-3	once	CSVGGRGGTDTQYF	TGCAGCGTTGGAGGTAGGGGGGGTACAGATACGCAGTATTTT
TRBD2	TRBV4-1	TRBJ2-1	once	CASSQGRAGSRYNEQFF	TGCGCCAGCAGCCAAGGACGAGCGGGGAGTCGCTACAATGAGCAGTTCTTC
NA	TRBV18	TRBJ1-3	NA	CASSASLTASGNTIYF	TGTGCCAGCTCGGCCTCTTTGACAGCCTCTGGAAACACCATATATTTT
NA	TRBV5-1	TRBJ1-2	once	CASSLGRAYGYTF	TGCGCCAGCAGCTTGGGAAGGGCCTATGGCTACACCTTC
NA	TRBV19	TRBJ1-2	NA	CASSILGEPNYGYTF	TGTGCCAGTAGTATATTGGGGGAACCTAACTATGGCTACACCTTC
NA	TRBV9	TRBJ2-1	NA	CASSGQIYGVEQFF	TGTGCCAGCAGCGGCCAAATATACGGAGTTGAGCAGTTCTTC
NA	TRBV7-6	TRBJ1-1	NA	CASSPGRPNTEAFF	TGTGCCAGCAGCCCTGGAAGACCGAACACTGAAGCTTTCTTT
TRBD2	TRBV7-2	TRBJ2-5	NA	CASSLGFRGAQYF	TGTGCCAGCAGCTTAGGTTTTCGGGGGGCCCAGTACTTC
NA	TRBV18	TRBJ2-3	NA	CASSPPGNTDTQYF	TGTGCCAGCTCACCCCCCGGGAACACAGATACGCAGTATTTT
TRBD2	TRBV5-1	TRBJ2-5	NA	CASSLGLAGVGETQYF	TGCGCCAGCAGCTTGGGACTAGCGGGAGTGGGGGAGACCCAGTACTTC
NA	TRBV11-2	TRBJ1-2	NA	CASSFGNYGYTF	TGTGCCAGCAGCTTCGGTAACTATGGCTACACCTTC
TRBD2	TRBV6-6	TRBJ2-7	once	CASGPSGRDPYEQYF	TGTGCCAGCGGCCCTAGCGGGAGAGACCCGTACGAGCAGTACTTC
NA	TRBV28	TRBJ1-1	NA	CASSSQGILGYTEAFF	TGTGCCAGCAGTTCACAGGGCATACTGGGGTACACTGAAGCTTTCTTT
TRBD1	TRBV19	TRBJ2-7	NA	CATGQGAKEQYF	TGTGCCACTGGACAGGGGGCTAAAGAGCAGTACTTC
NA	TRBV4-3	TRBJ2-3	NA	CASSQDEADTQYF	TGCGCCAGCAGCCAAGATGAAGCAGATACGCAGTATTTT
NA	TRBV30	TRBJ1-3	NA	CAWSITGNTIYF	TGTGCCTGGAGTATCACTGGAAACACCATATATTTT
NA	TRBV19	TRBJ2-2	once	CASRGIINTGELFF	TGTGCCAGTAGAGGAATTATTAACACCGGGGAGCTGTTTTTT
TRBD2	TRBV2	TRBJ2-1	NA	CASLGLAGRNEQFF	TGTGCCAGCCTCGGACTAGCGGGACGCAATGAGCAGTTCTTC
TRBD1	TRBV4-1	TRBJ2-7	NA	CASSQLTGNEQYF	TGCGCCAGCAGCCAACTGACAGGGAACGAGCAGTACTTC
NA	TRBV5-6	TRBJ2-7	NA	CASSFNGVVIYEQYF	TGTGCCAGCAGCTTTAATGGAGTCGTAATTTACGAGCAGTACTTC
NA	TRBV4-3	TRBJ1-4	NA	CASSQGSGTRPEKLFF	TGCGCCAGCAGCCAAGGTTCCGGGACACGGCCAGAAAAACTGTTTTTT
TRBD1	TRBV7-3	TRBJ2-2	NA	CASSVPGQMNTGELFF	TGTGCCAGCAGTGTACCGGGACAGATGAACACCGGGGAGCTGTTTTTT
NA	TRBV5-1	TRBJ2-5	NA	CASSTYPATQETQYF	TGCGCCAGCAGCACTTACCCTGCTACTCAAGAGACCCAGTACTTC
NA	TRBV2	TRBJ1-5	NA	CASSRMARGGNQPQHF	TGTGCCAGCAGCCGAATGGCGAGGGGGGGCAATCAGCCCCAGCATTTT
NA	TRBV6-6	TRBJ1-4	once	CASSYSVAALGEKLFF	TGTGCCAGCAGTTACAGCGTAGCGGCCCTCGGCGAAAAACTGTTTTTT